This T cell receptor (beta chain) was obtained from a study of tumor and adjacent non-tumor tissue in lung cancer. Study at large: Samples averaged around 3.9 million productive TCRbeta reads each.

Study-level points and caveats: Tumor tissue had significantly higher TCR diversity than normal lung.

The library came from three nested PCR rounds adapted from ARM-PCR protocols. TCRdb passed the multiplex PCR reads through MiXCR, listing each CDR3 protein once. The sample lists under 95,000 distinct CDR3 sequences, 61% occurring once. Worth noting for this clonotype: No antigen is known for it.

No cell sorting was done before RNA was extracted from the tissue. Input material: lung tumor tissue. The source of this sequence is a man aged 65-85 years with non-small cell lung cancer.

This CDR3 is CASSLASTNEKLFF. In DNA, the CDR3 is TGCGCCAGCAGCTTGGCATCAACTAATGAAAAACTGTTTTTT. The chain combines TRBV5-1 with TRBJ1-4; unclear D gene. The germline V gene encodes CDR1 SGHRS and CDR2 YFSETQ. The CDR3 totals 14 residues. Trimming stripped 0 bases from V and 0 bases from J, with 3 bases between.